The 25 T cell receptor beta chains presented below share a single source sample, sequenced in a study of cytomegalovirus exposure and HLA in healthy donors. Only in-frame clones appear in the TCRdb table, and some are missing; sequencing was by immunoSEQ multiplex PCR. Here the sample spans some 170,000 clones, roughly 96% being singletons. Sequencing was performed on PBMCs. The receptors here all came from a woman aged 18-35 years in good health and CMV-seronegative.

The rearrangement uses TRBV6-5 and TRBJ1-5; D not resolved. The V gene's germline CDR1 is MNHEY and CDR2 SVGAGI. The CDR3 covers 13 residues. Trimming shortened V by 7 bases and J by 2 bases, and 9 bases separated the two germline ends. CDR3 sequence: CASKLSGNQPQHF. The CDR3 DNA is TGTGCCAGCAAGCTGAGTGGCAATCAGCCCCAGCATTTT.

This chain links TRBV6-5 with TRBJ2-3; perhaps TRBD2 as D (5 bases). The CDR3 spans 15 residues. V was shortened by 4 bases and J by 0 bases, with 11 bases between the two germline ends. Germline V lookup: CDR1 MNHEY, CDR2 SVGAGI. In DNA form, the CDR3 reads TGTGCCAGCAGTTCCCCCTCGGGGAGCACAGATACGCAGTATTTT. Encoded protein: CASSSPSGSTDTQYF.

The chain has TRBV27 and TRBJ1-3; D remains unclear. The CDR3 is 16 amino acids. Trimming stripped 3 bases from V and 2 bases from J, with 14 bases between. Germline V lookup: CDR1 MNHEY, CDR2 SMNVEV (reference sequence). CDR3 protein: CASSLAGVGTGNTIYF. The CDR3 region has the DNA TGTGCCAGCAGTTTGGCGGGCGTCGGAACTGGAAACACCATATATTTT.

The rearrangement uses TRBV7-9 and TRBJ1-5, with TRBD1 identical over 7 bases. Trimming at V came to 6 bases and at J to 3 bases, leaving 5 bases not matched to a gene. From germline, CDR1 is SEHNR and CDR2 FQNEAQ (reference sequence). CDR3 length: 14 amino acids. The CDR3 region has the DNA TGTGCCAGCAGTAAAGACAGGGACAATCAGCCCCAGCATTTT. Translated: CASSKDRDNQPQHF.

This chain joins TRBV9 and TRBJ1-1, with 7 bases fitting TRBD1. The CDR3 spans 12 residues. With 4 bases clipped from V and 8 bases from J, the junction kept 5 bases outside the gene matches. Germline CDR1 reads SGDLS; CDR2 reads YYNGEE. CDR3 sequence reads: CASSRTGEEAFF. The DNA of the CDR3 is TGTGCCAGCAGCCGAACAGGGGAGGAAGCTTTCTTT.

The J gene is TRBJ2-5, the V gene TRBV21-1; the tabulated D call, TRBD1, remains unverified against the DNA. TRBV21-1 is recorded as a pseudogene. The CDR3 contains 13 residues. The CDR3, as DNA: TGTGCCAGCATCCCGACAGGTGAAGAGACCCAGTACTTC. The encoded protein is CASIPTGEETQYF.

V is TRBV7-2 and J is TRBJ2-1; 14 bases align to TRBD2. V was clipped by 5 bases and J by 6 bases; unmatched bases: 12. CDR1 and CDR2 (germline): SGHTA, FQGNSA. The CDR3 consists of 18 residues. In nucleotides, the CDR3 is TGTGCCAGCAGCCTTGCTGGGACTAGCGGGGGAGCAAGCAATGAGCAGTTCTTC. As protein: CASSLAGTSGGASNEQFF.

The chain's CDR3 is CASSRTVGQGKYEQYF. Here the CDR3 DNA reads TGTGCCAGCTCACGGACGGTCGGGCAGGGTAAATACGAGCAGTACTTC. The chain has TRBV18 and TRBJ2-7, with a tentative D call TRBD1 (5 bases). V gave up 4 bases and J gave up 4 bases, with 20 bases separating them. Per germline, CDR1 KGHSH and CDR2 LQKENI. There are 16 residues in the CDR3. The whole variable domain, remainder taken from reference TRBV18 and TRBJ2-7, is NAGVMQNPRHLVRRRGQEARLRCSPMKGHSHVYWYRQLPEEGLKFMVYLQKENIIDESGMPKERFSAEFPKEGPSILRIQQVVRGDSAAYFCASSRTVGQGKYEQYFGPGTRLTVT.

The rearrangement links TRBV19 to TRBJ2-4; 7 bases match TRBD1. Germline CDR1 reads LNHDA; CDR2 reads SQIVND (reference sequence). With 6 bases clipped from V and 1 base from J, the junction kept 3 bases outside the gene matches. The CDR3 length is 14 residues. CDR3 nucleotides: TGTGCCAGTAGACAGGGGAAGGCCAAAAACATTCAGTACTTC. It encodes CASRQGKAKNIQYF.

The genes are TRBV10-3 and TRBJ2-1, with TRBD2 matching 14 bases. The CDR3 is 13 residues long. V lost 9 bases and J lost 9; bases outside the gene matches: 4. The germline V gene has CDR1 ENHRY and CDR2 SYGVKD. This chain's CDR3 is CAILTSGGGEQFF. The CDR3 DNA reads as TGTGCCATTCTGACTAGCGGGGGGGGTGAGCAGTTCTTC.

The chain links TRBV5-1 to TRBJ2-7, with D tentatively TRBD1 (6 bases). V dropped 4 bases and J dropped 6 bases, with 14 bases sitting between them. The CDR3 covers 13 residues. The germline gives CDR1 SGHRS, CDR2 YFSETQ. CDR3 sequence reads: CASSTLQGREQYF. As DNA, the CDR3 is TGCGCCAGCAGCACCCTACAGGGACGCGAGCAGTACTTC.

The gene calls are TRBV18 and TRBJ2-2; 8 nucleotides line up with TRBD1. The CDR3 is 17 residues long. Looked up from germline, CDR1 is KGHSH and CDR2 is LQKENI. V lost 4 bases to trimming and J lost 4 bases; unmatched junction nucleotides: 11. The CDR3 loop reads CASSRSRGPRGTGELFF. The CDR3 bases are TGTGCCAGCTCACGATCCAGGGGGCCACGCGGCACCGGGGAGCTGTTTTTT.

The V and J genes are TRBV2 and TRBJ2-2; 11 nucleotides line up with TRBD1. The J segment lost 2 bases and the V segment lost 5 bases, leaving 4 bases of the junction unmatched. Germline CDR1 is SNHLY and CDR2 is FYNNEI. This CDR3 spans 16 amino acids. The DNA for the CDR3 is TGTGCCAGCAGTAGGGACAGGGGGACTAACACCGGGGAGCTGTTTTTT. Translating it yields CASSRDRGTNTGELFF.

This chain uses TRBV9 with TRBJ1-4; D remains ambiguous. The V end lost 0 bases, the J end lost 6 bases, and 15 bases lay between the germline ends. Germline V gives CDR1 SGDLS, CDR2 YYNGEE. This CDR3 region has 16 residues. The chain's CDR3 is CASSVGVGERDEKLFF. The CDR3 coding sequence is TGTGCCAGCAGCGTAGGCGTCGGGGAACGAGATGAAAAACTGTTTTTT.

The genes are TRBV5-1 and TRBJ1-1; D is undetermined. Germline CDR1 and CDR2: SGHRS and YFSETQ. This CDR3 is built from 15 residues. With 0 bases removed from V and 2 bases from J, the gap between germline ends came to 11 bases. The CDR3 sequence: CASSLGSHFNTEAFF. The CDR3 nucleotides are TGCGCCAGCAGCTTGGGCTCACATTTTAACACTGAAGCTTTCTTT.

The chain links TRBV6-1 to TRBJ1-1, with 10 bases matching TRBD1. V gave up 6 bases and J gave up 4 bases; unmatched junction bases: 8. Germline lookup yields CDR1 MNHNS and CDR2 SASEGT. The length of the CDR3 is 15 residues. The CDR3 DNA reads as TGTGCCAGCAGGACCCAGGACAGGGGGGCCACTGAAGCTTTCTTT. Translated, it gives CASRTQDRGATEAFF.

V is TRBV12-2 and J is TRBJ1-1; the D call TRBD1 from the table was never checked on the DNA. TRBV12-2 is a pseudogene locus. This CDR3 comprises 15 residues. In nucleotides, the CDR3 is TGTGCAAGTCGCTTACGCCCCAGGGCTAACGGTGAAGCTTTCTTT. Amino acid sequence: CASRLRPRANGEAFF.

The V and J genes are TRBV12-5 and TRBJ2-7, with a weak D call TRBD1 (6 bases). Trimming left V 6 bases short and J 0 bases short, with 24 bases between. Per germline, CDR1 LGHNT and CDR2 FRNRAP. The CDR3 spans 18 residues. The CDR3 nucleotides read TGTGCTAGTGGACAGGGCTATGGCTATGGCAGCAGCTCCTACGAGCAGTACTTC. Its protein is CASGQGYGYGSSSYEQYF.

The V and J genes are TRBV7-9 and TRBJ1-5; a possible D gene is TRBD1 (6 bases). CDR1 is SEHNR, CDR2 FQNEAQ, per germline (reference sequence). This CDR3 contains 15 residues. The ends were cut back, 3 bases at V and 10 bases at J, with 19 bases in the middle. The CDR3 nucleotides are TGTGCCAGCAGCTTCTCAGGGGCATCCCCAGGACCCCAGCATTTT. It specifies CASSFSGASPGPQHF. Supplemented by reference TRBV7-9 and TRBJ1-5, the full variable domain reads DTGVSQNPRHKITKRGQNVTFRCDPISEHNRLYWYRQTLGQGPEFLTYFQNEAQLEKSRLLSDRFSAERPKGSFSTLEIQRTEQGDSAMYLCASSFSGASPGPQHFGDGTRLSIL.

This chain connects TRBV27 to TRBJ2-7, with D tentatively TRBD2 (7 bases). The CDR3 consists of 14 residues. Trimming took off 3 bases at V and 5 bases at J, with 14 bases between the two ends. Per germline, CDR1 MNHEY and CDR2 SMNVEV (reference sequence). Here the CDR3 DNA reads TGTGCCAGCAGTTTTGGGCGGGGGCTACACGAGCAGTACTTC. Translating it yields CASSFGRGLHEQYF.

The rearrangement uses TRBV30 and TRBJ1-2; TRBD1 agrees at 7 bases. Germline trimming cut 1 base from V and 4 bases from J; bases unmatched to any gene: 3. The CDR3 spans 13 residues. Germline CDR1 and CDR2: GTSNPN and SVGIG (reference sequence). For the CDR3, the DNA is TGTGCCTGGAGTGAGGGACAGTCCTATGGCTACACCTTC. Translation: CAWSEGQSYGYTF.

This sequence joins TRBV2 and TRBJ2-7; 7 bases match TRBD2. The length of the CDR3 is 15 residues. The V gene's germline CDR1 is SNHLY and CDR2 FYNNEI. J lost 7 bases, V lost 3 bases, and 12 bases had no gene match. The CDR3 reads CASSDNGLGSEEQYF. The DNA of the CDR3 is TGTGCCAGCAGTGACAACGGACTAGGTAGTGAGGAGCAGTACTTC.

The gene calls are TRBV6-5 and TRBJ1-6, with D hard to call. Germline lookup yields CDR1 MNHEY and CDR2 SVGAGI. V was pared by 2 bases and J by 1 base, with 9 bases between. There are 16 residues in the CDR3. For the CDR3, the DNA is TGTGCCAGCAGTTACGGGAGGAATTCCTATAATTCACCCCTCCACTTT. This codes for CASSYGRNSYNSPLHF.

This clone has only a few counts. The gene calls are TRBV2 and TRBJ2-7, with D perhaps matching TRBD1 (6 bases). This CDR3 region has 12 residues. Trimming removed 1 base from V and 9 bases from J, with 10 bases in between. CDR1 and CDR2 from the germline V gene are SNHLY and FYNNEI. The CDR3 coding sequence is TGTGCCAGCAGTGAAGGGCAGGGGAGGCAGTACTTC. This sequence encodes CASSEGQGRQYF. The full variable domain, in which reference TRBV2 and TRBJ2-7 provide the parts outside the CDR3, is EPEVTQTPSHQVTQMGQEVILRCVPISNHLYFYWYRQILGQKVEFLVSFYNNEISEKSEIFDDQFSVERPDGSNFTLKIRSTKLEDSAMYFCASSEGQGRQYFGPGTRLTVT.

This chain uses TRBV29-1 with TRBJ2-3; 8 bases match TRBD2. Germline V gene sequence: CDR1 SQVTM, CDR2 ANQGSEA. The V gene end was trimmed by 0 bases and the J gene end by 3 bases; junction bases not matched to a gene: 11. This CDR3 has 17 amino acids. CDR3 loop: CSVEDWSGGTATDTQYF. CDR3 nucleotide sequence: TGCAGCGTTGAAGATTGGTCGGGGGGGACGGCGACAGATACGCAGTATTTT.